This T cell receptor beta chain was sequenced in a study of graft-versus-host responses after intestinal transplantation. CDR3 size: 14 residues. Germline CDR1 and CDR2: MGHRA and YSYEKL. The V and J ends lost 3 bases and 2 bases, in that order; junction bases with no gene match: 4. As for this clone: Antigen unknown.

Some clones are missing from TCRdb's copy, which holds only in-frame ones; the method was immunoSEQ multiplex PCR. The sample records some 110,000 clones, 93% being singletons. The clonotype originates from a human donor who was the organ donor for an intestinal transplant. The gene calls are TRBV4-1 and TRBJ2-7, with 7 bases matching TRBD1. Sequenced material: unstimulated CD8+ T cells sorted from spleen or lymph node cells, taken before transplant. In DNA, the CDR3 is TGCGCCAGCAGCCATGGTAGGGGGCCCTACGAGCAGTACTTC. Protein: CASSHGRGPYEQYF.